The present T cell receptor (beta chain) was sequenced within a study of shared clonotypes between healthy human individuals. This table comes from immunoSEQ multiplex PCR, and its TCRdb copy is limited to in-frame clones, with some not included. The data show 500,000 to 550,000 clones, 90% to 97% seen once. V lost 6 bases and J 7 bases, leaving 15 bases between the germline ends. Looked up from germline, CDR1 is SNHLY and CDR2 is FYNNEI. The CDR3 spans 13 residues. Sequenced: naive CD4+ T cells sorted from blood. Subset given: CD45RA+ positively selected. The V gene is TRBV2, the J gene TRBJ1-2; TRBD1 might be the D (5 bases). The receptor's source is a woman aged 25 to 39 in good health. The CDR3 DNA follows: TGTGCCAGCAGCGCAGGGTGGATCCCTGGCTACACCTTC. It yields the protein CASSAGWIPGYTF. Full variable domain (rest looked up from reference TRBV2 and TRBJ1-2): EPEVTQTPSHQVTQMGQEVILRCVPISNHLYFYWYRQILGQKVEFLVSFYNNEISEKSEIFDDQFSVERPDGSNFTLKIRSTKLEDSAMYFCASSAGWIPGYTFGSGTRLTVV.